This T cell receptor (beta chain) came from a study of T-cell reconstitution after alpha-beta-depleted transplantation in children. Study-level results: One year after transplant, T-cell counts and diversity came mostly from newly produced T cells. Several hundred rapidly expanded clones from non-depleted graft cells reportedly supplied alpha-beta T cells about two months post-transplant. The origin of high day-60 TCRbeta diversity in some patients lay in surviving recipient T cells and thymic progenitors.

Unique molecular identifiers were incorporated when the TCRbeta library was constructed. TCRdb reprocessed the PCR reads via MiXCR and lists one record per CDR3 protein. The sample has about 240,000 distinct CDR3 sequences; roughly a quarter are singletons. To note about this clonotype: Its cognate antigen is unknown.

Losses at the gene ends were 5 bases for V and 7 bases for J; bases not matched to a gene: 10. Germline-derived CDR1 and CDR2 are WNHNN and SYGVQD (reference sequence). The CDR3 is 15 residues long. The source of this sequence is a girl aged 2-15 years with Fanconi anemia, due to receive a stem cell transplant. Sequencing used PBMCs, obtained before TCRalphabeta/CD19-depleted stem cell transplant. The chain is built from TRBV10-1 and TRBJ2-1; the match to TRBD2 covers 8 bases. CDR3 DNA sequence: TGCGCCAGCAGTATGGAGCGGGAGATAGGGAATGAGCAGTTCTTC. Amino acids: CASSMEREIGNEQFF.